A selection of T cell receptor beta chains follows, all from one sample in a study of lymphopenia after photon versus proton radiotherapy. Method: immunoSEQ multiplex PCR; TCRdb's copy keeps in-frame clones and lacks some. The sample has 25,000 to 30,000 clones; about 91% are singletons. The source was peripheral blood, collected from a patient treated with proton-based radiotherapy. The receptors were sampled from an older woman with cholangiocarcinoma. Some clones in this sample may be carry-over from other donors' samples. Both conserved end residues are part of each CDR3. The D gene is left open where the match is weak. Not every row has a clone size; where given, it reads once, few, many or a size class.

>TRBV7-2|15|once|TRBD2|TRBJ2-2
TGTGCCAGCAGCAAAAGCGGGATCGGCACCGGGGAGCTGTTTTTT
CASSKSGIGTGELFF
>TRBV5-1|17|.|TRBD2|TRBJ2-3
TGCGCCAGCAGCTTGGCCCTAGCGGGGGGTAGCACAGATACGCAGTATTTT
CASSLALAGGSTDTQYF
>TRBV7-6|16|.|.|TRBJ1-1
TGTGCCAGCAGCTTAGCGCTCGGGGGAGGGAACACTGAAGCTTTCTTT
CASSLALGGGNTEAFF
>TRBV7-9|15|.|.|TRBJ1-1
TGTGCCAGCAGCTTAGTGACGCAGGCGAGCACTGAAGCTTTCTTT
CASSLVTQASTEAFF
>TRBV4-3|13|.|.|TRBJ2-1
TGCGCCAGCAGCCAAGCACTGGAGGATGAGCAGTTCTTC
CASSQALEDEQFF
>TRBV5-1|15|.|TRBD2|TRBJ2-7
TGCGCCAGCAGCCGAGAAGGGACTACCTCCCGGGAGCAGTACTTC
CASSREGTTSREQYF
>TRBV6-1|15|.|.|TRBJ2-5
TGTGCCAGCAGTGGGGATAGCGCAGGCAGGGAGACCCAGTACTTC
CASSGDSAGRETQYF
>TRBV7-9|15|.|.|TRBJ1-4
TGTGCCAGCAGCCCTCGGGGGGCAACTAATGAAAAACTGTTTTTT
CASSPRGATNEKLFF
>TRBV5-1|15|.|.|TRBJ2-2
TGCGCCAGCAGCAAGGACAGCGCGAACACCGGGGAGCTGTTTTTT
CASSKDSANTGELFF
>TRBV10-2|13|.|TRBD2|TRBJ2-1
TGCGCCAGTAGGCTAGCGGGTTCCAATGAGCAGTTCTTC
CASRLAGSNEQFF
>TRBV13|14|.|.|TRBJ1-6
TGTGCCAGCAGCTCCGACAGCTTTAATTCACCCCTCCACTTT
CASSSDSFNSPLHF
>TRBV9|14|.|TRBD1|TRBJ2-7
TGTGCCAGCAGCATACGGACAGGATTCTACGAGCAGTACTTC
CASSIRTGFYEQYF